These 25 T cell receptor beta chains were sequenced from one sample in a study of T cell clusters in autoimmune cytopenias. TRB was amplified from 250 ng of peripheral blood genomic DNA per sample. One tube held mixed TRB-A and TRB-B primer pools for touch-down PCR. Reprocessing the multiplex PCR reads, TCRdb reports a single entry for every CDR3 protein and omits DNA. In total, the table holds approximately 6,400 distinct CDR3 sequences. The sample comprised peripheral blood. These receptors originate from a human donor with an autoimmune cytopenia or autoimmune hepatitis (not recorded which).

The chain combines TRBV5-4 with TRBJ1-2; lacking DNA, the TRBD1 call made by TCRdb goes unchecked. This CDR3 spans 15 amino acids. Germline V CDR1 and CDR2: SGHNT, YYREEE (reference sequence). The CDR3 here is CASSLDRVPNYGYTF.

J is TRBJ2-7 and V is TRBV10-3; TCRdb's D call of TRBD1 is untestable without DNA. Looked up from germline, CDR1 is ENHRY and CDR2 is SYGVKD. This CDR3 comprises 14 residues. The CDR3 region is CAISEGAGSYEQYF.

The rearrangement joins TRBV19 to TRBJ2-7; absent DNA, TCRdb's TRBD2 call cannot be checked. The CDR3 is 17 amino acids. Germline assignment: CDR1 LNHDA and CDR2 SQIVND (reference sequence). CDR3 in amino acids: CASSTSGTSGGAYEQYF.

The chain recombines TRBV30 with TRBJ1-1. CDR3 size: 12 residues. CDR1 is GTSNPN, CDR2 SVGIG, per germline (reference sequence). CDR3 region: CAWSVRSPQAFF.

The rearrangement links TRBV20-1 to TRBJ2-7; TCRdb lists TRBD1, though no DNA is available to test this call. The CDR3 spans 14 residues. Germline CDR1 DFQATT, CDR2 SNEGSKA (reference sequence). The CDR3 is CSAPVGGQPYEQYF.

CDR3 loop: CASSPTGNGNEKLFF. The rearrangement uses TRBV18 and TRBJ1-4; checking the TCRdb D call of TRBD1 is not possible without DNA. This CDR3 region has 15 residues. The germline V gene encodes CDR1 KGHSH and CDR2 LQKENI.

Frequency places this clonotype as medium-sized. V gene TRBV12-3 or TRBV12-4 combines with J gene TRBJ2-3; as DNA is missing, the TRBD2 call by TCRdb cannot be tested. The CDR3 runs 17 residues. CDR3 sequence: CASTRGGSGGTMGTQYF.

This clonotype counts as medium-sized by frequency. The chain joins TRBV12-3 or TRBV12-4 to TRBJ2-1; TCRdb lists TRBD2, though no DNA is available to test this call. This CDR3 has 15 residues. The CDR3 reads CASRRRGGSFNEQFF.

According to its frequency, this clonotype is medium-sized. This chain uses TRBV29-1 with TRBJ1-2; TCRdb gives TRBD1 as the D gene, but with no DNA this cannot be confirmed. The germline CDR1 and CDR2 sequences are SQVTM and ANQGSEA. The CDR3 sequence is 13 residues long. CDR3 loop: CSVDRGHTHGYTF. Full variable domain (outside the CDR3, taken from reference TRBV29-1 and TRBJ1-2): SAVISQKPSRDICQRGTSLTIQCQVDSQVTMMFWYRQQPGQSLTLIATANQGSEATYESGFVIDKFPISRPNLTFSTLTVSNMSPEDSSIYLCSVDRGHTHGYTFGSGTRLTVV.

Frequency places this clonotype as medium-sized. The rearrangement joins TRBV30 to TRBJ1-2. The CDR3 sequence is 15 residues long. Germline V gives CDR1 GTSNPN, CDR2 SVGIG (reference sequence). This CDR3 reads CAWSVRRAGDYGYTF.

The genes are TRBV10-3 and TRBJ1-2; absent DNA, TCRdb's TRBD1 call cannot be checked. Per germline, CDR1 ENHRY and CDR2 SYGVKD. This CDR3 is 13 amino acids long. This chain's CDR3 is CAISGAQGDGYTF.

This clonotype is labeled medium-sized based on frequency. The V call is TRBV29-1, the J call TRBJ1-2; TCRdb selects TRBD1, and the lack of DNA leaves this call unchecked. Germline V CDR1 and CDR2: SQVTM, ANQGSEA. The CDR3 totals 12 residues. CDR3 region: CSVGITGTGYTF.

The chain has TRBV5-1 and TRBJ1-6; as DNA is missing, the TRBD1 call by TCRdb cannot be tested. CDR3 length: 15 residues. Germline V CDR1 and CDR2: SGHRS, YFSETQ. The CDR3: CASSLAGTGAGSLHF. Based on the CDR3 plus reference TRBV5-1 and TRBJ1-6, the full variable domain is KAGVTQTPRYLIKTRGQQVTLSCSPISGHRSVSWYQQTPGQGLQFLFEYFSETQRNKGNFPGRFSGRQFSNSRSEMNVSTLELGDSALYLCASSLAGTGAGSLHFGNGTRLTVT.

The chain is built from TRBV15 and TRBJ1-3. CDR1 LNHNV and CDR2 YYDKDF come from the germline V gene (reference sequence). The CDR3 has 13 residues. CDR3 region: CATSSSSGNTIYF.

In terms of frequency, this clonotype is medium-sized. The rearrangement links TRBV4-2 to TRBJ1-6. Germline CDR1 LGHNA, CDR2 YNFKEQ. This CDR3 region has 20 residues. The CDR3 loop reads CASSQGLWEKLSSYNSPLHF.

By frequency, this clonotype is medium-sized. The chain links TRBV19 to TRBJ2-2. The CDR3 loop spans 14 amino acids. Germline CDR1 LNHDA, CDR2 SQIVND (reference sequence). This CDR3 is CASSLKSRTGELFF.

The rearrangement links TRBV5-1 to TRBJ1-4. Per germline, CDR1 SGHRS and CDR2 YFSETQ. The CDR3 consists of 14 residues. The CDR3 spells CASSRDGTNEKLFF.

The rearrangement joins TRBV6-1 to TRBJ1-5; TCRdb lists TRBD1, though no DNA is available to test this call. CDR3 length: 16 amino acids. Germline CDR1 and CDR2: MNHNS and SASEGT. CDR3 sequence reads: CASGSPRTDSNQPQHF.

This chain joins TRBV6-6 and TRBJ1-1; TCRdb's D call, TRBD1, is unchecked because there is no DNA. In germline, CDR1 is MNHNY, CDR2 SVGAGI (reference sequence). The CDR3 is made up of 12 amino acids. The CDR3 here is CASRSTGREAFF.

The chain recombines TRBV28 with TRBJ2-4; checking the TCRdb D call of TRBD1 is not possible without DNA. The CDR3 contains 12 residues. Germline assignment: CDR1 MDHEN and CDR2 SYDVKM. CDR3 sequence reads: CASSAPWGIQYF.

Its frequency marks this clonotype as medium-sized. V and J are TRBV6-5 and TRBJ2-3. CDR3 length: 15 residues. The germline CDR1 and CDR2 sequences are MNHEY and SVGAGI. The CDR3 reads CASSRDGDYTDTQYF.

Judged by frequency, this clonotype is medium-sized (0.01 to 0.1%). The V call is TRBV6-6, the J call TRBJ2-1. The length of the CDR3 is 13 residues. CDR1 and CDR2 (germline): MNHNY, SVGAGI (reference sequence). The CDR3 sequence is CASSDSASNEQFF.

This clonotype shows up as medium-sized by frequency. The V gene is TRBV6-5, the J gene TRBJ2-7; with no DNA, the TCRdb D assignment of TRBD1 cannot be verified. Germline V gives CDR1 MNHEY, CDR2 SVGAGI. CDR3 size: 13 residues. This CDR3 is CASRQGNPYEQYF.

The CDR3: CASSRLGAGDYHTQYF. This sequence joins TRBV14 and TRBJ2-3; TCRdb lists TRBD2, though no DNA is available to test this call. The CDR3 covers 16 residues. CDR1 and CDR2 (germline): SGHDN, FVKESK.

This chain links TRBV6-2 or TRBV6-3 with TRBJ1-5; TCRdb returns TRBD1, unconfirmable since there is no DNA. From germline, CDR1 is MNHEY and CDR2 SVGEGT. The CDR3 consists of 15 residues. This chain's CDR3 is CASRWTGDSNQPQHF.